This T cell receptor (beta chain) was recovered during a study of glioma-infiltrating T cells after dendritic cell vaccination. Germline V lookup: CDR1 GTSNPN, CDR2 SVGIG (reference sequence). CDR3 length: 15 amino acids. V was pared by 8 bases and J by 4 bases, with 15 bases of the junction left unmatched. The protocol was immunoSEQ multiplex PCR, while the TCRdb copy is restricted to in-frame clones and leaves out a portion. The repertoire consists of 20,000 to 25,000 clones, with 60% to 85% occurring once and the leading ten covering around 34%. The chain joins TRBV30 to TRBJ1-2; TRBD1 aligns across 8 bases. This receptor was identified in a human donor with glioblastoma. This material consisted of blood, taken before dendritic cell vaccination. CDR3 bases: TGTGCCCGCTCCTCCAGGAGACAGGGGCTCTATGGCTACACCTTC. This translates into CARSSRRQGLYGYTF.